A single TCR beta chain is shown here with its context. Antigen: not known. The CDR3 consists of 13 residues. V was cut by 2 bases and J by 5 bases, with 9 bases left in between. Germline V gene sequence: CDR1 SGHNT, CDR2 YENEEA. This entry is derived from a study of T cell responses to AZD1222 COVID-19 vaccine. Overall study context: Recipients boosted at about 4 weeks or about 12 weeks are pooled.

Findings of the study overall: Rises in breadth and depth of Spike-specific TCRs came after two AZD1222 doses. Seropositivity was recorded at baseline in only six AZD1222 recipients. Targets within unmutated variant regions were reportedly found for nearly half of spike-specific TCRs.

Produced via immunoSEQ multiplex PCR; TCRdb's table is partial and in-frame only. Of around 130,000 clones in the sample, 80% to 95% are singletons; the top ten hold around 3.3%. Sequencing was performed on peripheral blood, taken on day 0 of AZD1222 vaccination. The rearrangement uses TRBV11-3 and TRBJ1-1, with a possible D match to TRBD1 (5 bases). The TCR comes from an adult in good health. DNA for the CDR3: TGTGCCAGCAGCTTATTGGGGGAAACTGAAGCTTTCTTT. Its protein product is CASSLLGETEAFF.